This is a list of T cell receptor beta chains from one sample in a study of CD8+ T cells in alopecia areata. Measured with immunoSEQ multiplex PCR; TCRdb has only the in-frame clones, and not every one. The data show 110,000 to 150,000 clones, approximately 50% seen once. This specimen was CD4+ T cells sorted from blood, taken at week 0. The receptors stem from a human donor with alopecia areata. CDR3s include the opening cysteine and the closing phenylalanine or tryptophan. D genes are given only for firm matches. Size values are once, few and many counts, or a class for expanded clones, and some rows have none.

TRBJ1-4 NA TRBV15 NA CATSRSRTEKLFF TGTGCCACCAGCAGGTCTCGTACGGAAAAACTGTTTTTT
TRBJ1-5 NA TRBV19 NA CASSSSGNQPQHF TGTGCCAGTAGTTCCTCAGGGAATCAGCCCCAGCATTTT
TRBJ1-1 NA TRBV6-6 NA CASMDGNTEAFF TGTGCCAGCATGGACGGGAACACTGAAGCTTTCTTT
TRBJ2-3 NA TRBV27 NA CASSFGTLLTDTQYF TGTGCCAGCAGTTTCGGCACGTTACTCACAGATACGCAGTATTTT
TRBJ2-5 TRBD1 TRBV7-2 NA CASSFTGTGFKETQYF TGTGCCAGCAGCTTCACCGGGACAGGGTTTAAAGAGACCCAGTACTTC
TRBJ2-7 NA TRBV28 NA CASSPGTFGAYEQYF TGTGCCAGCAGTCCAGGGACATTCGGGGCCTACGAGCAGTACTTC
TRBJ2-3 NA TRBV7-2 NA CASSSQGTDTQYF TGTGCCAGCAGCTCGCAAGGGACAGATACGCAGTATTTT
TRBJ2-3 NA TRBV5-1 NA CASSSGGRSTDTQYF TGCGCCAGCAGCTCCGGGGGGCGAAGCACAGATACGCAGTATTTT
TRBJ2-2 NA TRBV29-1 NA CSVSIGTNTGELFF TGCAGCGTTAGTATAGGGACGAACACCGGGGAGCTGTTTTTT
TRBJ2-3 TRBD2 TRBV29-1 NA CSHTLAGGPGGTDTQYF TGCAGCCACACCTTAGCGGGAGGGCCGGGTGGTACAGATACGCAGTATTTT
TRBJ2-5 NA TRBV29-1 NA CSVYNRQETQYF TGCAGCGTTTATAATAGACAAGAGACCCAGTACTTC
TRBJ2-1 NA TRBV29-1 NA CSVGRDTYNEQFF TGCAGCGTTGGCCGTGACACATACAATGAGCAGTTCTTC
TRBJ2-6 NA TRBV19 NA CASTELFGANVLTF TGTGCCAGTACGGAGCTTTTTGGGGCCAACGTCCTGACTTTC
TRBJ2-1 TRBD2 TRBV19 few CASSPKRGGHNEQFF TGTGCCAGTAGTCCTAAGCGGGGGGGACACAATGAGCAGTTCTTC
TRBJ1-4 NA TRBV7-2 NA CASSGEGGRANEKLFF TGTGCCAGCAGCGGTGAGGGGGGAAGGGCTAATGAAAAACTGTTTTTT
TRBJ2-2 NA TRBV30 NA CAWKARRDTGELFF TGTGCCTGGAAGGCCCGCCGGGACACCGGGGAGCTGTTTTTT
TRBJ2-5 TRBD1 TRBV30 NA CAWRGTGVETQYF TGTGCCTGGAGGGGGACAGGGGTAGAGACCCAGTACTTC
TRBJ2-6 NA TRBV19 once CASSIEVGDGANVLTF TGTGCCAGTAGTATAGAGGTAGGGGATGGGGCCAACGTCCTGACTTTC
TRBJ2-7 TRBD1 TRBV30 NA CAWSSTGGYEQYF TGTGCCTGGAGCTCTACAGGGGGCTACGAGCAGTACTTC
TRBJ2-5 NA TRBV29-1 few CSVSLGGVGSQYF TGCAGCGTCTCACTAGGCGGGGTTGGGTCCCAGTACTTC
TRBJ2-1 TRBD2 TRBV29-1 NA CSTSSGRSNEQFF TGCAGCACATCTAGCGGGAGGTCGAATGAGCAGTTCTTC
TRBJ2-1 NA TRBV7-2 NA CASTQSRDEQFF TGTGCCAGCACTCAGAGTCGAGATGAGCAGTTCTTC
TRBJ2-7 TRBD1 TRBV4-1 NA CASSQPGQGDHEQYF TGCGCCAGCAGCCAGCCGGGACAGGGGGATCACGAGCAGTACTTC
TRBJ2-4 NA TRBV25-1 NA CASSENLFSAKNIQYF TGTGCCAGCAGTGAAAACTTGTTTTCGGCCAAAAACATTCAGTACTTC
TRBJ2-1 NA TRBV21-1 NA CASPPRVSSTQTWQFF TGTGCCAGCCCCCCGCGGGTGTCTTCGACCCAGACCTGGCAGTTCTTC
TRBJ2-7 NA TRBV29-1 NA CSVGTAHTYEQYF TGCAGCGTTGGGACAGCACACACCTACGAGCAGTACTTC
TRBJ2-4 TRBD1 TRBV6-6 NA CASRDGQGENIQYF TGTGCCAGCAGGGACGGACAGGGTGAAAACATTCAGTACTTC
TRBJ2-2 NA TRBV7-9 NA CALKNTGELFF TGTGCCCTAAAAAACACCGGGGAGCTGTTTTTT
TRBJ2-7 TRBD1 TRBV10-3 NA CAISESGTGTYEQYF TGTGCCATCAGTGAGTCGGGGACAGGGACCTACGAGCAGTACTTC
TRBJ2-3 NA TRBV6-5 few CASSSSWAQYF TGTGCCAGCAGTTCCAGTTGGGCGCAGTATTTT
TRBJ2-5 TRBD1 TRBV5-4 NA CASSVGQGAQETQYF TGTGCCAGCAGCGTTGGACAGGGGGCGCAGGAGACCCAGTACTTC
TRBJ2-7 NA TRBV14 NA CASSQDWTGEAQYF TGTGCCAGCAGCCAAGATTGGACGGGAGAGGCGCAGTACTTC
TRBJ2-7 TRBD2 TRBV7-9 NA CASSLGLAGGSYEQYF TGTGCCAGCTCCTTAGGGTTGGCGGGAGGTTCCTACGAGCAGTACTTC
TRBJ1-1 TRBD1 TRBV30 NA CAWSVGTGRLDTEAFF TGTGCCTGGAGTGTTGGGACAGGGAGGTTGGACACTGAAGCTTTCTTT
TRBJ1-3 NA TRBV7-9 NA CATGTEGNTIYF TGTGCCACCGGGACGGAGGGAAACACCATATATTTT
TRBJ1-1 NA TRBV5-1 NA CASSLTTDTEAFF TGCGCCAGCAGCTTGACGACAGACACTGAAGCTTTCTTT
TRBJ2-2 NA TRBV19 few CASTSLRGADTGELFF TGTGCCAGTACAAGTTTACGGGGCGCGGACACCGGGGAGCTGTTTTTT
TRBJ2-3 NA TRBV21-1 NA CASSRAGGNPPGADTQYF TGTGCCAGCAGTCGAGCGGGAGGCAACCCTCCTGGGGCAGATACGCAGTATTTT
TRBJ2-7 TRBD2 TRBV6-5 NA CASSEREGIEQYF TGTGCCAGCAGCGAGCGGGAGGGGATCGAGCAGTACTTC
TRBJ2-2 NA TRBV29-1 few CSVVSTGELFF TGCAGCGTTGTGTCCACCGGGGAGCTGTTTTTT
TRBJ2-5 NA TRBV2 NA CASSGQVETQYF TGTGCCAGCAGTGGACAGGTGGAGACCCAGTACTTC
TRBJ2-3 NA TRBV11-2 few CASSSKGASTDTQYF TGTGCCAGCAGCTCCAAGGGTGCTAGCACAGATACGCAGTATTTT